These 32 T cell receptor beta chains originate from one sample sequenced in a study of blood T cell repertoires in COVID-19 (dated by TCRdb to about 2020). The library was prepared using the immunoSEQ multiplex PCR assay. Sourced from immuneACCESS, this table was stored by TCRdb with only in-frame sequences that have V and J called. A share of the clones is absent; for the studies checked, an unresolved V gene accounts for under half, and the remainder has no known explanation. The sample table contains fewer than 300,000 clones; only one count was recorded for 80% to 90% of them. Approximately 10% of the sample lies in the top ten. Sequenced input: peripheral blood. These receptor sequences come from a woman aged 45-59 years who had recovered from COVID-19.

This sequence joins TRBV4-2 and TRBJ1-1; D might be TRBD1 (5 bases). Germline V gene sequence: CDR1 LGHNA, CDR2 YNFKEQ. The CDR3 is 12 residues long. The ends were cut back, 4 bases at V and 8 bases at J, with 11 bases in the middle. This CDR3 reads CASSLQSGEAFF. DNA of the CDR3: TGTGCCAGCAGCCTTCAGTCAGGGGAAGCTTTCTTT.

This clone was recorded a few times. The chain recombines TRBV6-5 with TRBJ2-7; TRBD1 might be the D (5 bases). The CDR3 has 15 residues. Germline V gene lookup returns CDR1 MNHEY and CDR2 SVGAGI. Trimming took 2 bases from V and 7 from J, leaving 18 bases between them. The CDR3: CASSYARDGSTEQYF. DNA for the CDR3: TGTGCCAGCAGTTACGCCAGGGATGGAAGTACGGAGCAGTACTTC.

This clone was detected many times. The rearrangement joins TRBV6-2 or TRBV6-3 to TRBJ1-5; possibly TRBD1 for D (5 bases). The CDR3 contains 15 residues. Germline CDR1 reads MNHEY; CDR2 reads SVGEGT. The V and J ends lost 3 bases and 5 bases respectively, with 14 bases between them. CDR3 sequence (DNA): TGTGCCAGCAGTTATTTCGGGACTCCCGATCAGCCCCAGCATTTT. It translates to CASSYFGTPDQPQHF.

The V call is TRBV12-3 or TRBV12-4, the J call TRBJ1-3; D may be TRBD1 (5 bases). Trimming stripped 7 bases from V and 4 bases from J, with 11 bases between. This CDR3 has 13 residues. CDR3 region: CASNRGDGNTIYF. The CDR3, as DNA: TGTGCCAGCAACCGGGGGGACGGAAACACCATATATTTT.

The chain combines TRBV3-1 (or the pseudogene TRBV3-2) with TRBJ1-2; the match to TRBD1 covers 7 bases. The V gene end was trimmed by 0 bases and the J gene end by 13 bases; junction bases not matched to a gene: 11. Germline CDR1 is LGHDT and CDR2 is YNNKEL (reference sequence). CDR3 length equals 14 residues. CDR3 sequence reads: CASSQDDRESRLTF. In DNA, the CDR3 is TGTGCCAGCAGCCAAGATGACAGGGAGTCGCGTCTCACCTTC.

The V and J genes are TRBV7-9 and TRBJ1-3, with 7 bases matching TRBD1. The CDR3 has 16 residues. Trimming removed 5 bases from V and 0 bases from J; junction bases left unmatched: 7. Germline values: CDR1 SEHNR, CDR2 FQNEAQ (reference sequence). The CDR3 reads CASSPRQGDSGNTIYF. The CDR3 DNA sequence: TGTGCCAGCAGCCCGAGACAGGGCGACTCTGGAAACACCATATATTTT.

This rearrangement joins TRBV19 to TRBJ2-1; weak D call: TRBD2 (6 bases). Per germline, CDR1 LNHDA and CDR2 SQIVND (reference sequence). The ends were cut back, 5 bases at V and 6 bases at J, with 11 bases in the middle. The CDR3 has 13 amino acids. The CDR3 nucleotides are TGTGCCAGTAGTCCTGGGACTGCCAATGAGCAGTTCTTC. Protein product: CASSPGTANEQFF.

V gene TRBV23-1 combines with J gene TRBJ1-2; 8 nucleotides line up with TRBD1. TRBV23-1 is given ORF status, its function remaining uncertain. V lost 3 bases and J lost 2; bases outside the gene matches: 14. The CDR3 is 18 amino acids. DNA of the CDR3: TGCGCCAGCAGTCAGCAAGCAAGGACAGGGAGAGGGAACTATGGCTACACCTTC. Translating it yields CASSQQARTGRGNYGYTF.

This sequence joins TRBV19 and TRBJ2-5, with D maybe TRBD1 (6 bases). The germline V gene has CDR1 LNHDA and CDR2 SQIVND (reference sequence). There are 20 residues in the CDR3. With 2 bases removed from V and 3 bases from J, the gap between germline ends came to 28 bases. CDR3 coding DNA: TGTGCCAGTAGTATAAGTCCCCCCCGGGACACACGTAGGCTGGAAGAGACCCAGTACTTC. Its translation is CASSISPPRDTRRLEETQYF.

V is TRBV5-1 and J is TRBJ2-5; 16 bases map to TRBD2. V was pared by 4 bases and J by 5 bases, with 5 bases of the junction left unmatched. The CDR3 has 16 residues. Germline V gene lookup returns CDR1 SGHRS and CDR2 YFSETQ. This CDR3 is CASSQGLAGGRETQYF. Written as DNA, the CDR3 is TGCGCCAGCAGCCAGGGACTAGCGGGAGGGAGGGAGACCCAGTACTTC.

This sequence joins TRBV5-1 and TRBJ2-6, with a weak D call TRBD2 (6 bases). Between the trimmed V and J ends, which lost 6 bases and 0 bases, there was a span of 19 bases. In germline, CDR1 is SGHRS, CDR2 YFSETQ. This CDR3 has 18 amino acids. DNA for the CDR3: TGCGCCAGCATGCTTGGGGGGATTCTACTCTCTGGGGCCAACGTCCTGACTTTC. It specifies CASMLGGILLSGANVLTF.

V usage is TRBV6-5 and J usage is TRBJ1-5; D gene uncertain. The length of the CDR3 is 13 residues. The V and J ends lost 6 bases and 6 bases respectively, with 12 bases between them. Germline CDR1 and CDR2: MNHEY and SVGAGI. This CDR3 reads CASSQVSGQPQHF. In nucleotides, the CDR3 is TGTGCCAGCAGCCAGGTTTCAGGTCAGCCCCAGCATTTT.

This sequence joins TRBV7-2 and TRBJ2-7; D is uncertain. V lost 0 bases to trimming and J lost 3 bases, with 9 bases between them. The CDR3 has 14 amino acids. Germline values: CDR1 SGHTA, CDR2 FQGNSA. The CDR3 region has the DNA TGTGCCAGCAGCTTAGCGATCCGTAGCTACGAGCAGTACTTC. This sequence encodes CASSLAIRSYEQYF.

CDR3 residues: CASSPGLDNEQFF. The CDR3 bases are TGTGCCAGCTCTCCTGGACTAGACAATGAGCAGTTCTTC. The V gene is TRBV18, the J gene TRBJ2-1, with 7 bases aligning to TRBD2. Germline lookup yields CDR1 KGHSH and CDR2 LQKENI. J was trimmed by 5 bases and V by 6 bases; bases with no gene match: 4. CDR3 size: 13 residues.

The chain combines TRBV7-2 with TRBJ2-7; a weak D match, TRBD2 (7 bases). Germline lookup yields CDR1 SGHTA and CDR2 FQGNSA. The CDR3 totals 15 residues. The V end lost 5 bases, the J end lost 0 bases, and 14 bases lay between the germline ends. CDR3 region: CASSRGGASSYEQYF. The CDR3 DNA follows: TGTGCCAGCAGCAGGGGGGGGGCGAGCTCCTACGAGCAGTACTTC.

The rearrangement uses TRBV28 and TRBJ1-2, with D possibly TRBD1 on 6 matching bases. The CDR3 extends over 14 amino acids. Germline V gives CDR1 MDHEN, CDR2 SYDVKM. V lost 5 bases and J lost 2, with 12 bases in between. Here the CDR3 DNA reads TGTGCCAGCAGTAACTCCGGGACAAACTATGGCTACACCTTC. It specifies CASSNSGTNYGYTF.

The chain combines TRBV10-3 with TRBJ2-7; possible D gene TRBD1, 5 bases. The CDR3 spans 13 residues. CDR1 and CDR2 (germline): ENHRY, SYGVKD. V was pared by 6 bases and J by 3 bases, with 12 bases between. CDR3 residues: CAIRQGSGYEQYF. In DNA, the CDR3 is TGTGCCATCAGGCAGGGTTCGGGCTACGAGCAGTACTTC.

The chain carries TRBV25-1 and TRBJ2-1; TRBD2 matches 11 bases. The CDR3 runs to 15 residues. V was clipped by 6 bases and J by 7 bases; unmatched bases: 8. CDR1 is MGHDK and CDR2 is SYGVNS in the germline V gene. The DNA of the CDR3 is TGTGCCAGCAGGATCACGGGACTAGCGGTAAATGAGCAGTTCTTC. Amino acids: CASRITGLAVNEQFF.

The chain carries TRBV28 and TRBJ2-1, with 7 bases matching TRBD2. V lost 4 bases to trimming and J lost 7 bases; unmatched junction nucleotides: 13. This CDR3 region has 16 residues. Germline V gene sequence: CDR1 MDHEN, CDR2 SYDVKM. The CDR3, as DNA: TGTGCCAGCAGTTCCTCAGCGGGACCTCGGGCAAATGAGCAGTTCTTC. It codes for CASSSSAGPRANEQFF.

The gene calls are TRBV12-3 or TRBV12-4 and TRBJ2-7; 7 bases agree with TRBD2. After removal of 6 bases from V and 7 bases from J, the junction contained 9 bases not matched to a gene. This CDR3 region has 13 residues. The CDR3: CASSAGGIGEQYF. DNA for the CDR3: TGTGCCAGCAGCGCCGGGGGGATCGGAGAGCAGTACTTC.

The chain couples TRBV9 to TRBJ2-3, with 14 bases fitting TRBD2. The ends lost 3 bases at V and 5 bases at J; junction bases unmatched: 17. Germline V gene data show CDR1 as SGDLS and CDR2 as YYNGEE. The CDR3 totals 20 residues. This CDR3 is CASSAPQGLAGAALVDTQYF. In DNA form, the CDR3 reads TGTGCCAGCAGCGCGCCTCAGGGACTAGCGGGGGCCGCTTTGGTAGATACGCAGTATTTT.

The sample holds one count of this clone. V usage is TRBV5-1 and J usage is TRBJ2-3, with D maybe TRBD2 (5 bases). Between the trimmed V and J ends, which lost 0 bases and 4 bases, there was a span of 9 bases. Germline V gene data show CDR1 as SGHRS and CDR2 as YFSETQ. The CDR3 spans 14 residues. The CDR3: CASSLDASPDTQYF. CDR3 sequence (DNA): TGCGCCAGCAGCTTGGATGCTAGCCCAGATACGCAGTATTTT.

This clone was seen more than once but under ten times. The chain links TRBV2 to TRBJ1-1; no clear D gene. Germline V gene data show CDR1 as SNHLY and CDR2 as FYNNEI. V was shortened by 3 bases and J by 11 bases, with 10 bases between the two germline ends. The CDR3 loop spans 11 amino acids. CDR3 region: CASSEYAEAFF. The CDR3 coding sequence is TGTGCCAGCAGTGAGTACGCGGAGGCTTTCTTT.

The chain employs TRBV24-1 and TRBJ2-5; 7 nucleotides align to TRBD1. V lost 7 bases and J lost 5; bases outside the gene matches: 6. This CDR3 region has 13 residues. Germline V gene data show CDR1 as KGHDR and CDR2 as SFDVKD. CDR3 in amino acids: CATSRGYGETQYF. As DNA, the CDR3 is TGTGCCACCAGCAGGGGGTATGGGGAGACCCAGTACTTC.

This chain uses TRBV12-3 or TRBV12-4 with TRBJ1-2; unclear D gene. The CDR3 is made up of 13 amino acids. The V and J ends lost 8 bases and 3 bases respectively, with 13 bases between them. CDR3 loop: CASGRVYDYGYTF. The CDR3 nucleotides are TGTGCCAGCGGTCGGGTTTATGACTATGGCTACACCTTC.

Only a few counts were recorded for this clone. This chain links TRBV27 with TRBJ2-5, with 7 bases lining up with TRBD1. This CDR3 is built from 15 residues. J lost 5 bases, V lost 6 bases, and 12 bases had no gene match. Germline assignment: CDR1 MNHEY and CDR2 SMNVEV (reference sequence). The DNA of the CDR3 is TGTGCCAGCAGGCCCCGGGACAGCTCCCAGGAGACCCAGTACTTC. This gives the protein CASRPRDSSQETQYF.

V is TRBV15 and J is TRBJ1-4; D not resolved. Germline V gives CDR1 LNHNV, CDR2 YYDKDF (reference sequence). The V end lost 1 base, the J end lost 4 bases, and 7 bases lay between the germline ends. The CDR3 has 14 residues. This CDR3 reads CATSRGDFNEKLFF. The DNA for the CDR3 is TGTGCCACCAGCAGAGGAGACTTTAATGAAAAACTGTTTTTT.

The gene calls are TRBV27 and TRBJ2-3, with D unresolved. CDR1 is MNHEY, CDR2 SMNVEV, per germline (reference sequence). Trimming left V 0 bases short and J 1 base short, with 8 bases between. This CDR3 region has 15 residues. CDR3 protein: CASSLSRGGTDTQYF. CDR3 sequence (DNA): TGTGCCAGCAGTTTATCTAGAGGTGGCACAGATACGCAGTATTTT.

This clone appeared once. The chain recombines TRBV29-1 with TRBJ2-5; a weak D match, TRBD1 (5 bases). Deletions cut 3 bases from V and 5 bases from J, with 10 bases between. The germline gives CDR1 SQVTM, CDR2 ANQGSEA. CDR3 length: 12 residues. DNA for the CDR3: TGCAGCGTTGAGGCAGGGCGGGAGACCCAGTACTTC. Translation gives CSVEAGRETQYF.

This chain uses TRBV11-3 with TRBJ2-1; maybe TRBD2 (6 bases). The length of the CDR3 is 13 residues. Germline-derived CDR1 and CDR2 are SGHNT and YENEEA. The V end lost 3 bases, the J end lost 4 bases, and 7 bases lay between the germline ends. As DNA, the CDR3 is TGTGCCAGCAGCTTGGGGGGTTACAATGAGCAGTTCTTC. It specifies CASSLGGYNEQFF.

This clone was recorded once. CDR3 coding DNA: TGTGCCAGCAGTTTAAGTATACTCTATGGCTACACCTTC. Amino acid sequence: CASSLSILYGYTF. The J gene is TRBJ1-2, the V gene TRBV28; D gene ambiguous. This CDR3 spans 13 amino acids. Trimming shortened V by 2 bases and J by 4 bases, and 8 bases separated the two germline ends. Germline V gives CDR1 MDHEN, CDR2 SYDVKM.

V is TRBV5-8 and J is TRBJ1-1, with D perhaps TRBD1 (5 bases). The V and J ends lost 0 bases and 0 bases respectively, with 9 bases between them. Germline V gives CDR1 SGHTS, CDR2 YDEGEE. The CDR3 totals 15 residues. The CDR3 reads CASSLAGSLNTEAFF. Here the CDR3 DNA reads TGTGCCAGCAGCTTGGCAGGGTCACTGAACACTGAAGCTTTCTTT.